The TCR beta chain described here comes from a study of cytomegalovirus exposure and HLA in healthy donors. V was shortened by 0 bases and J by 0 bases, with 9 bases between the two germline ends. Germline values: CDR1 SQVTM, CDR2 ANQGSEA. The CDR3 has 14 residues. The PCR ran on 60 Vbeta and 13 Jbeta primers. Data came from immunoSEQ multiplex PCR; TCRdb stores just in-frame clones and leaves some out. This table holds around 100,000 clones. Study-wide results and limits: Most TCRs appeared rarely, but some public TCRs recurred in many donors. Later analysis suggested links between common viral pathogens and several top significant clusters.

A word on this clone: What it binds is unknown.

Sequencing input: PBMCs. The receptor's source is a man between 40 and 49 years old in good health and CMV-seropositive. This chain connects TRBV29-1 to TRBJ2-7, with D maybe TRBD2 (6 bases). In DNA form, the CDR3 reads TGCAGCGTTGAAGACGGGGGTAGCTCCTACGAGCAGTACTTC. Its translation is CSVEDGGSSYEQYF.